This TCR beta chain is drawn from a study of T cells after yellow fever vaccination. General study findings and limits: The presence of abundant clonotypes contaminating from the bulk population was possible in FACS-sorted repertoires.

Conversion of TCR transcripts into cDNA relied on 5'RACE template switching, which added a universal primer site and UMIs. Using its own MiXCR run on the 5' RACE reads, TCRdb lists one record per CDR3 protein. The sample holds approximately 550,000 distinct CDR3 sequences, roughly a fifth seen once. Germline lookup yields CDR1 LGHDT and CDR2 YNNKEL (reference sequence). This CDR3 region has 16 residues. The ends were cut back, 4 bases at V and 1 base at J, with 13 bases in the middle. As for this clonotype: Antigen unknown.

Source: PBMCs, taken 15 days after the yellow fever booster vaccination. This receptor was identified in a man aged 25 to 45 who received the YFV17D yellow fever vaccine. The chain links TRBV3-1 to TRBJ2-2; D is unclear. The CDR3 nucleotides are TGTGCCAGCAGCCCCCATGAGCTCGGGAACACCGGGGAGCTGTTTTTT. Protein sequence: CASSPHELGNTGELFF.